The subject of this entry is one TCR beta chain. The data are from a study of blood T cell repertoires in COVID-19. V trimming: 4 bases; J trimming: 1 base; junction bases outside the gene matches: 6. The CDR3 is made up of 15 amino acids. Germline loops: CDR1 KGHSH, CDR2 LQKENI. Measured with immunoSEQ multiplex PCR; TCRdb has only the in-frame clones, and not every one. The sample consists of fewer than 70,000 clones, roughly 80% of them appearing once. The chain couples TRBV18 to TRBJ2-7, with 8 nucleotides matching TRBD1. The receptor was derived from an elderly woman with acute or convalescent COVID-19. The sample taken for sequencing was peripheral blood. The CDR3 DNA reads TGTGCCAGCTCACGAGGGACAGGACCTTCCTACGAGCAGTACTTC. It is translated as CASSRGTGPSYEQYF.